The text below deals with one TCR beta chain. Antigen: not known. Profiling of TCR beta VDJ combinations and CDR3 sequences used genomic DNA as template. Each CDR3 protein is one row after TCRdb ran MiXCR on the reads. The sample yields around 250,000 distinct CDR3 sequences, roughly 50% seen once. These data come from a study of CD8+CD57+ T cells in acquired aplastic anemia. Study background: Yields of DNA that came from sorted CD4+ and CD8+ cells averaged about 2.9 ug. Study-wide results and caveats: Patient and control CD8+ Simpson's diversity was not significantly different. A set of about 30 CD8+ CDR3 sequences was shared between patients and controls, and these sequences appeared highly expressed in patients.

This CDR3 has 16 amino acids. The V and J ends lost 0 bases and 4 bases, in that order; junction bases with no gene match: 5. CDR1 and CDR2 from the germline V gene are SGHRS and YFSETQ. The genes are TRBV5-1 and TRBJ2-1; 9 bases agree with TRBD2. What was sequenced was sorted CD4+, CD8+, or CD8+CD57+ T cells (not recorded which) from PBMCs. This TCR came from a human donor with severe aplastic anemia or a healthy control (not recorded which). This chain's CDR3 is CASSLGLAGLYNEQFF. The CDR3, as DNA: TGCGCCAGCAGCTTGGGCCTAGCGGGGTTATACAATGAGCAGTTCTTC.